These 8 T cell receptor beta chains share one sample of origin, sequenced in a study of T cell responses to AZD1222 COVID-19 vaccine. Measured with immunoSEQ multiplex PCR; TCRdb has only the in-frame clones, and not every one. The data hold 100,000 to 150,000 clones, with about 89% observed a single time. The source was peripheral blood, collected on day 0 of AZD1222 vaccination. All receptors derive from an adult in good health.

V gene TRBV9 combines with J gene TRBJ1-5, with D unresolved. V lost 0 bases and J lost 6, with 7 bases in between. The CDR3 loop spans 13 amino acids. Germline V gene sequence: CDR1 SGDLS, CDR2 YYNGEE. CDR3 region: CASSVGGVQPQHF. DNA of the CDR3: TGTGCCAGCAGCGTAGGGGGTGTTCAGCCCCAGCATTTT.

This clone was seen a few times. The chain combines TRBV24-1 with TRBJ2-1, with D perhaps matching TRBD1 (5 bases). Germline V gene lookup returns CDR1 KGHDR and CDR2 SFDVKD. The CDR3 spans 16 residues. The germline V and J ends were trimmed by 4 bases and 3 bases, with 15 bases remaining between them. The CDR3 region has the DNA TGTGCCACCAGTGACTCGGACAAGGGGCTCTACAATGAGCAGTTCTTC. Translation gives CATSDSDKGLYNEQFF.

This clone was picked up a small number of times. In DNA form, the CDR3 reads TGTGCTAGTGGTTTGGACCTCAGGGGGAAACCCTACGAGCAGTACTTC. This encodes CASGLDLRGKPYEQYF. J is TRBJ2-7 and V is TRBV12-5, with 7 bases that match TRBD1. Per germline, CDR1 LGHNT and CDR2 FRNRAP. V lost 1 base and J lost 2; bases outside the gene matches: 8. The CDR3 consists of 16 residues.

This chain links TRBV7-2 with TRBJ2-3, with TRBD1 identical over 8 bases. The CDR3 spans 15 residues. CDR1 SGHTA and CDR2 FQGNSA come from the germline V gene. Unmatched junction bases numbered 9, after V lost 7 bases and J lost 3 bases. This CDR3 reads CASTRTGQLTDTQYF. The CDR3 region has the DNA TGTGCCAGCACCCGGACAGGGCAGTTGACAGATACGCAGTATTTT.

This clone was observed a few times. The chain carries TRBV14 and TRBJ2-1, with 7 bases aligning to TRBD1. CDR3 length: 15 amino acids. The J segment lost 2 bases and the V segment lost 0 bases, leaving 1 base of the junction unmatched. Germline lookup yields CDR1 SGHDN and CDR2 FVKESK. DNA of the CDR3: TGTGCCAGCAGCCAAGAAGGGACAGCCTACAATGAGCAGTTCTTC. Amino acids: CASSQEGTAYNEQFF.

This chain joins TRBV6-5 and TRBJ2-2; 7 bases align to TRBD1. CDR3 size: 15 residues. The ends lost 8 bases at V and 8 bases at J; junction bases unmatched: 14. Germline V gene sequence: CDR1 MNHEY, CDR2 SVGAGI. The CDR3 sequence is CASALTETGFGELFF. As DNA, the CDR3 is TGTGCCAGCGCCCTCACTGAGACAGGGTTTGGGGAGCTGTTTTTT.

This clone was detected only once. The V gene is TRBV28, the J gene TRBJ1-1; D ambiguous. The CDR3 is 12 residues long. With 8 bases removed from V and 8 bases from J, the gap between germline ends came to 15 bases. In germline, CDR1 is MDHEN, CDR2 SYDVKM. As DNA, the CDR3 is TGTGCCAGCGGGTTAAAAGCGCTGGAAGCTTTCTTT. This encodes CASGLKALEAFF.

The V and J genes are TRBV5-1 and TRBJ1-2, with D perhaps TRBD1 (6 bases). V gave up 3 bases and J gave up 6 bases, with 15 bases separating them. Germline V gives CDR1 SGHRS, CDR2 YFSETQ. The CDR3 contains 14 residues. The CDR3 nucleotides read TGCGCCAGCAGCTGGACAGTGCCTCCGAATGGCTACACCTTC. Translating it yields CASSWTVPPNGYTF.